This TCR beta chain was captured by sequencing in a study of blood T cell repertoires in COVID-19. The wider study: Samples taken during acute and convalescent COVID-19 were collected in the United States, Italy and Spain. T cells, B-cell-depleted T cells, or PBMCs supplied cDNA or gDNA.

Methods used by the authors: Reference gene primer amplification gave estimated nucleated cell counts. The method was immunoSEQ multiplex PCR; TCRdb's version includes in-frame clones alone and lacks a portion of them. The DNA gave D and trimming, while V, J and clone size come from that table. The sample lists around 250,000 clones, around 86% seen once, with around 9% in the top ten. The CDR3 has 16 residues. Germline V lookup: CDR1 SGHVS, CDR2 FNYEAQ. V was pared by 4 bases and J by 6 bases, with 5 bases of the junction left unmatched. Sequencing was done on a sample of peripheral blood. The V and J genes are TRBV7-6 and TRBJ2-3; TRBD2 matches 15 bases. The receptor was derived from a man aged 35 to 55 with active or convalescent COVID-19. The CDR3 loop reads CASSSGLAGGPDTQYF. The CDR3 nucleotides read TGTGCCAGCAGCTCCGGACTAGCGGGAGGGCCGGATACGCAGTATTTT.